The next 11 T cell receptor beta chains were all read from a single sample in a study of T cells after yellow fever vaccination. TCRdb used MiXCR to reprocess the 5' RACE reads, holding one entry per CDR3 protein. Here the sample spans roughly 500,000 distinct CDR3 sequences, approximately 21% being singletons. The sequenced sample was PBMCs, obtained 15 days after the yellow fever booster vaccination. These TCRs come from a young man who received the YFV17D yellow fever vaccine.

The V and J genes are TRBV28 and TRBJ2-5; D not resolved. The CDR3 consists of 12 residues. Per germline, CDR1 MDHEN and CDR2 SYDVKM. V was cut by 8 bases and J by 4 bases, with 11 bases left in between. CDR3 region: CASLSAAETQYF. CDR3 nucleotide sequence: TGTGCCAGCCTAAGTGCTGCAGAGACCCAGTACTTC.

The sample holds a few counts of this clonotype. The rearrangement joins TRBV5-4 to TRBJ2-1; 8 bases agree with TRBD2. CDR1 and CDR2 from the germline V gene are SGHNT and YYREEE (reference sequence). The CDR3 contains 15 residues. V lost 0 bases to trimming and J lost 8 bases; unmatched junction nucleotides: 7. CDR3 loop: CASSLEAGEIYEQFF. The CDR3 nucleotides are TGTGCCAGCAGCTTGGAAGCGGGAGAGATCTATGAGCAGTTCTTC.

The chain is built from TRBV18 and TRBJ2-2; the D gene is possibly TRBD2 (6 bases). CDR3 length: 13 amino acids. Germline V gene lookup returns CDR1 KGHSH and CDR2 LQKENI. V was clipped by 4 bases and J by 7 bases, with 10 bases between them. CDR3 nucleotide sequence: TGTGCCAGCTCACTACAGGACTACGGGGAGCTGTTTTTT. This gives the protein CASSLQDYGELFF.

The V gene is TRBV7-6, the J gene TRBJ2-1; 8 positions agree with TRBD2. V lost 6 bases to trimming and J lost 7 bases; unmatched junction nucleotides: 8. Germline values: CDR1 SGHVS, CDR2 FNYEAQ. CDR3 length: 14 amino acids. The CDR3 region has the DNA TGTGCCAGCAGTAACTCCGGGACTAGAAATGAGCAGTTCTTC. As protein: CASSNSGTRNEQFF. Together with reference TRBV7-6 and TRBJ2-1, the CDR3 gives the full variable domain: GAGVSQSPRYKVTKRGQDVALRCDPISGHVSLYWYRQALGQGPEFLTYFNYEAQQDKSGLPNDRFSAERPEGSISTLTIQRTEQRDSAMYRCASSNSGTRNEQFFGPGTRLTVL.

This chain joins TRBV29-1 and TRBJ2-1; TRBD2 matches at 8 bases. The CDR3 sequence is 16 residues long. The trim removed 6 bases at V and 7 bases at J, leaving 17 bases unmatched. Germline loops: CDR1 SQVTM, CDR2 ANQGSEA. CDR3 loop: CSVPSGSACYFNEQFF. The CDR3 DNA reads as TGCAGCGTCCCTAGCGGGTCGGCCTGTTATTTTAATGAGCAGTTCTTC.

This clonotype is labeled as medium-sized (0.01 to 0.1%). The rearrangement links TRBV12-3 or TRBV12-4 to TRBJ2-1; weak D call: TRBD1 (5 bases). Between the trimmed V and J ends, which lost 10 bases and 5 bases, there was a span of 12 bases. The CDR3 extends over 12 amino acids. The CDR3 sequence: CATKEGDNEQFF. The CDR3 nucleotides read TGTGCCACAAAAGAAGGGGACAATGAGCAGTTCTTC.

A few counts support this clonotype. The V and J genes are TRBV20-1 and TRBJ2-1; 10 nucleotides line up with TRBD2. V gave up 6 bases and J gave up 7 bases; unmatched junction bases: 12. CDR3 size: 15 residues. In germline, CDR1 is DFQATT, CDR2 SNEGSKA (reference sequence). The CDR3 DNA sequence: TGCAGTGCCCGAGTGACTAGCGGGCTACGGAATGAGCAGTTCTTC. It specifies CSARVTSGLRNEQFF.

In the case of this clonotype: Likely a read error: the CDR3 ends without its conserved phenylalanine or tryptophan. Because the CDR3's place on the DNA is in doubt, the DNA is left out and the CDR3 is given as listed by TCRdb. The chain is built from TRBV7-9 and TRBJ2-3; the D call TRBD2 from the table was never checked on the DNA. Ends included, the CDR3 has 15 residues. Looked up from germline, CDR1 is SEHNR and CDR2 is FQNEAQ (reference sequence). This CDR3 reads CASSLFSVSRREAVV.

The sample holds a few counts of this clonotype. The chain has TRBV6-6 and TRBJ2-7; a possible D gene is TRBD2 (6 bases). The germline gives CDR1 MNHNY, CDR2 SVGAGI (reference sequence). V was pared by 5 bases and J by 11 bases, with 19 bases between. This CDR3 is 13 amino acids long. The DNA for the CDR3 is TGTGCCAGCAGTGCCGGGACTCCACCAAGGGAGTACTTC. Amino acids: CASSAGTPPREYF.

V is TRBV29-1 and J is TRBJ2-3; 7 bases line up with TRBD1. This CDR3 comprises 13 residues. CDR1 and CDR2 from the germline V gene are SQVTM and ANQGSEA. V was clipped by 6 bases and J by 3 bases; unmatched bases: 6. The CDR3 protein is CSVIQGWTDTQYF. CDR3 sequence (DNA): TGCAGCGTGATACAGGGGTGGACAGATACGCAGTATTTT.

The rearrangement uses TRBV2 and TRBJ1-2; TRBD1 aligns across 8 bases. The CDR3 is made up of 14 amino acids. Trimming removed 7 bases from V and 4 bases from J; junction bases left unmatched: 8. The germline V gene encodes CDR1 SNHLY and CDR2 FYNNEI. This CDR3 reads CASIRDRQSYGYTF. The CDR3 coding sequence is TGTGCCAGCATCAGGGACAGGCAAAGCTATGGCTACACCTTC.